This section outlines one TCR beta chain sequence together with its context. This sample is drawn from a study of blood T cell repertoires in COVID-19. Trimming took off 4 bases at V and 0 bases at J, with 11 bases between the two ends. The germline CDR1 and CDR2 sequences are SNHLY and FYNNEI. The CDR3 extends over 15 amino acids. TCRdb keeps only in-frame clones here, not all; method: immunoSEQ multiplex PCR. The table lists around 100,000 clones, 85% to 90% of them singletons. The sample consisted of peripheral blood. This sequence joins TRBV2 and TRBJ2-3, with unresolved D. The origin of this receptor is a human donor in a cohort sampled during active COVID-19. CDR3 residues: CASSAPFTSTDTQYF. CDR3 bases: TGTGCCAGCAGTGCGCCTTTCACTAGCACAGATACGCAGTATTTT.